Sequencing of this T cell receptor beta chain was carried out in a study of T cell responses to AZD1222 COVID-19 vaccine. Concerning this clone itself: Its antigen is not identified.

The germline V and J ends were trimmed by 0 bases and 1 base, with 10 bases remaining between them. The CDR3 loop spans 15 amino acids. The germline gives CDR1 SGHRS, CDR2 YFSETQ. Profiling relied on immunoSEQ multiplex PCR, and the TCRdb table lists in-frame clones only, not all of them. The data contain 150,000 to 200,000 clones, just over 85% of them seen just once; the ten biggest clones take up about 9.9%. Overall study results and limits: Recipients of AZD1222 seropositive at baseline numbered only 5 or 6. Spike-wide vaccine-associated CD4 TCRs dominated at 160-218 and 743-854. The sample set comprised mostly white British donors with more females, and clonal diversity was possibly underestimated.

This chain uses TRBV5-1 with TRBJ1-1; no clear D gene. The specimen comprised peripheral blood, sampled 28 days after the second AZD1222 dose. The sequence was obtained from an adult who received the AZD1222 COVID-19 vaccine. Written as DNA, the CDR3 is TGCGCCAGCAGCTTGGACAGCCCTGGGAACACTGAAGCTTTCTTT. This encodes CASSLDSPGNTEAFF.